This T cell receptor beta chain came from a study of blood T cell repertoires in COVID-19. This CDR3 comprises 13 residues. J gave up 2 bases and V 7 bases, and 3 bases lay outside the gene matches. Source study methods: Estimated nucleated cell counts came from reference gene primer amplification. Data came from immunoSEQ multiplex PCR; TCRdb stores just in-frame clones and leaves some out. From that table come the V and J calls and clone size; the DNA was used to work out D and trimming. This table holds about 64,000 clones, roughly 88% found once. This clone was observed a few times. The material sequenced was peripheral blood. The sequence came from a human donor in a cohort sampled during active COVID-19. The chain carries TRBV12-3 or TRBV12-4 and TRBJ2-7; 9 bases line up with TRBD1. This CDR3 reads CASTRDRAYEQYF. CDR3 coding DNA: TGTGCCAGCACCCGGGACAGGGCCTACGAGCAGTACTTC.